Described below is a single T cell receptor (beta chain) sequence and its context. The data are from a study of blood T cell repertoires in COVID-19. In the study overall: Samples came from the United States, Italy and Spain, spanning acute and convalescent COVID-19. T cells, B-cell-depleted T cells, or PBMCs provided the cDNA or gDNA that served as material.

In terms of age and location, participants ranged from about 18 to 95 years and lived in about 25 US areas. Original processing methods: Amplification of reference gene primers provided the estimated nucleated cell counts. Profiling relied on immunoSEQ multiplex PCR, and the TCRdb table lists in-frame clones only, not all of them. The D gene and trimming were derived from the DNA, and the V and J assignments and clone size from that table. The data hold 350,000 to 450,000 clones, with roughly nine tenths observed a single time. The sequenced material came from PBMCs or T cells enriched from blood (not recorded which). This TCR derives from a middle-aged woman who had been exposed to COVID-19.

CDR3 coding DNA: TGTGCCAGCAGCTTTTATCAGGGCTACGAGCAGTACTTC. This encodes CASSFYQGYEQYF. The V and J genes are TRBV7-9 and TRBJ2-7; the D gene is possibly TRBD1 (5 bases). Trimming left V 3 bases short and J 3 bases short, with 9 bases between. The CDR3 is 13 residues long. Germline assignment: CDR1 SEHNR and CDR2 FQNEAQ (reference sequence).